This T cell receptor beta chain was observed in a study of molecular identifiers for immune sequencing clone quantification. The CDR3 runs 14 residues. Germline CDR1 reads SGHVS; CDR2 reads FQNEAQ. With regard to this clonotype: With a much larger clone just one base away, this may be a read error.

MiXCR was run by TCRdb on the PCR reads, yielding one entry per CDR3 protein. This table holds under 800,000 distinct CDR3 sequences, about 25% found once. What was sequenced was naive CD8+ T cells from blood, with Jurkat cell RNA spiked in. The subset here: FACS-sorted CD8+CD4-CCR7+CD45RA+ naive T cells. This receptor was taken from a human donor in good health. Some libraries in this study had Jurkat cell RNA spiked in. The rearrangement links TRBV7-8 to TRBJ1-4; D unclear. The CDR3 DNA reads as TGTGCCAGCACCCCGGACGGAAATAATGAAAAACTGCTTTTT. Its translation is CASTPDGNNEKLLF.